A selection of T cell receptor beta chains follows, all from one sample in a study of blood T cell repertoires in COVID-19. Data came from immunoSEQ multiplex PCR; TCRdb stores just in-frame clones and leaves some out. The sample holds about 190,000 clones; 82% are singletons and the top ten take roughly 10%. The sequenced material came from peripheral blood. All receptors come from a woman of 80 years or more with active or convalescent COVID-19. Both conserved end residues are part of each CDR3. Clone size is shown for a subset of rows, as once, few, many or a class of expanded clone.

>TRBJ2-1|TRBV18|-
CASSPQGTGEQFF
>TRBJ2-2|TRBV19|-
CASSIVITKGGELFF
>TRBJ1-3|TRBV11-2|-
CASSSSRVPGNTIYF
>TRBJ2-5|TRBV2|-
CASNGGAGGQETQYF
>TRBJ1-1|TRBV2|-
CATAGQTRSGTEAFF
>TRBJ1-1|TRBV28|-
CASAELNTEAFF
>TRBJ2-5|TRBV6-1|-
CASSDGGEGETQYF
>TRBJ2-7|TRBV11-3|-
CASSHRQGAFGEQYF
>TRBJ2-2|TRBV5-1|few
CASSLRGQDGELFF
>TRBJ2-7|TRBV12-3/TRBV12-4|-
CASSLEGYEQYF
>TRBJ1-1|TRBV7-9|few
CASRSGQSAFF
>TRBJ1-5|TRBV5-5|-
CASSREDRASNQPQHF
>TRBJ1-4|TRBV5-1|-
CASSLGQGNEKLFF
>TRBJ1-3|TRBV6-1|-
CASSENRAYGNTIYF
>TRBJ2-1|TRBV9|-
CASSVVGGHEQFF
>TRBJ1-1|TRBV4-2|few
CASSQERTRATEAFF
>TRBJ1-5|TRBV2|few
CASSPTTGLSNQPQHF
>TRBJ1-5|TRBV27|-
CASSSGGSGGQPQHF
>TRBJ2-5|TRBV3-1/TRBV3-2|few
CASSHIGRAQETQYF
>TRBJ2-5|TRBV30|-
CAWSLGLAGVKETQYF
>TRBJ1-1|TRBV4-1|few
CASSLVRAATQAFF
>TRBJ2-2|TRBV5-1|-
CASSLQVPGGRPGELFF
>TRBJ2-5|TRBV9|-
CASSGRQGGSGRLQETQYF
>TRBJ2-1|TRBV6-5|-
CASSGRRNEQFF
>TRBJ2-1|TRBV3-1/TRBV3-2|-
CASSPYVRPPGNEQFF
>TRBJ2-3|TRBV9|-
CASSVVGGFVADTQYF
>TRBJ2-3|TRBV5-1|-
CASSPLAGEDTQYF
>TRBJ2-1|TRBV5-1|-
CASSLSGTTYNEQFF
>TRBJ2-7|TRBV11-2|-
CASSRAGYEQYF
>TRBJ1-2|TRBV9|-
CASSVTPGVDGYTF
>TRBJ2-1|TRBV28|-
CASTLRGSRGYNEQFF
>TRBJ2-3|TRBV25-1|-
CASGSTGGSSQYF
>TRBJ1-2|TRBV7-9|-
CASSSDRSGGYTF
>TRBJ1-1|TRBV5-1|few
CASSFTGVTEAFF
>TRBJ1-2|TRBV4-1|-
CASSREQGLLGGYTF
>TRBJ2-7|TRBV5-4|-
CASSRNRGRAWEQYF
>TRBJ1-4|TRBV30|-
CAWSVPGGNEKLFF
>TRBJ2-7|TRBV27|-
CASSLGLAGVEQYF
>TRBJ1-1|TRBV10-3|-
CAMGGGFHTEAFF
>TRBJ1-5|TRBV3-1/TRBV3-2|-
CASSPFSGMGDQPQHF
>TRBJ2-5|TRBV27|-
CASSFWRGVTGARETQYF
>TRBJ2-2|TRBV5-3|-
CARSRAGGELFF
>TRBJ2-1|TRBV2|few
CASTVEGTSFDEQFF
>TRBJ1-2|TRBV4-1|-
CASSQPWTGKNYGYTF
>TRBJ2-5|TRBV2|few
CASSGLAEETQYF
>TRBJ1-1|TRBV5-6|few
CASSPWTVNTEAFF
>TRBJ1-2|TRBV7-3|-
CASSLLGGFGYTF
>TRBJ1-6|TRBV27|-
CASSLRGYSYNSPLHF